This TCR beta chain was retrieved from a study of molecular identifiers for immune sequencing clone quantification. V lost 0 bases, J lost 3 bases, and 5 bases lay in between. Germline loops: CDR1 LGHNA, CDR2 YSLEER. CDR3 length equals 14 residues. Study-level results: Clones that had above 20 RNA copies took up over 98% of effector molecules but under 1% in naive cells. Jurkat TCR RNA that was spiked in from one cell was reportedly detectable among one million naive cells.

This clonotype was seen at least ten times. Its antigen remains unidentified. TCRdb re-analysed the PCR reads in MiXCR, keeping a single row per CDR3 protein. The table lists 60,000 to 70,000 distinct CDR3 sequences, 19% of them singletons. This rearrangement joins TRBV4-3 to TRBJ1-4; D is ambiguous. This clonotype originated in a human donor in good health. Some libraries in this study had Jurkat cell RNA spiked in. Sequencing used naive CD8+ T cells from blood, with Jurkat cell RNA spiked in. The subset: FACS-sorted CD8+CD4-CCR7+CD45RA+ naive T cells. The CDR3 DNA sequence: TGCGCCAGCAGCCAAGACCGCGCTAATGAAAAACTGTTTTTT. Its translation: CASSQDRANEKLFF.